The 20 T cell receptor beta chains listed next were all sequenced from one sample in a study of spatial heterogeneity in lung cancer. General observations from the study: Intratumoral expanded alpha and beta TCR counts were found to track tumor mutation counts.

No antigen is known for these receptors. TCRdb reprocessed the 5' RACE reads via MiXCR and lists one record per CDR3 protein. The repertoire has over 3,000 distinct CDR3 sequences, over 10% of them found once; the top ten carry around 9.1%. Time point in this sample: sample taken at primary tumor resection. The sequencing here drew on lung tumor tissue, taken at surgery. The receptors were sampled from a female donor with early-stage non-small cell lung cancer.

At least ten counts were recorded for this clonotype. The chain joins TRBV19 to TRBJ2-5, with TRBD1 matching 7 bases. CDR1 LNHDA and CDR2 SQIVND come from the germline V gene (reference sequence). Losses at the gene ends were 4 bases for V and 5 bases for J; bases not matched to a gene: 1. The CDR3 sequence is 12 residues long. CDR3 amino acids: CASSTTGETQYF. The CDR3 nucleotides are TGTGCCAGTAGTACGACAGGGGAGACCCAGTACTTC. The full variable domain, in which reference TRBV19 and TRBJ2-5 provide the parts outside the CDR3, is DGGITQSPKYLFRKEGQNVTLSCEQNLNHDAMYWYRQDPGQGLRLIYYSQIVNDFQKGDIAEGYSVSREKKESFPLTVTSAQKNPTAFYLCASSTTGETQYFGPGTRLLVL.

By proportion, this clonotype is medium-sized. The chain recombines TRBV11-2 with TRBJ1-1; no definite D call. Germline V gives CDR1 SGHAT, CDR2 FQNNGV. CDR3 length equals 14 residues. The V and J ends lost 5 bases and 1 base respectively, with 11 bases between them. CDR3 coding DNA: TGTGCCAGCAGCAGAAGACGAGAGAACACTGAAGCTTTCTTT. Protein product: CASSRRRENTEAFF.

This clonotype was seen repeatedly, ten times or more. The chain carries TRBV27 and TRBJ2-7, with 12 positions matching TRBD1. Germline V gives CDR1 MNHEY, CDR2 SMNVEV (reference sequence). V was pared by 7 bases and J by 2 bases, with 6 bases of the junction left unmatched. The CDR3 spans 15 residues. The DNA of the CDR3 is TGTGCCAGCAAGAAGGGACAGGGGGCGACCTACGAGCAGTACTTC. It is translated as CASKKGQGATYEQYF.

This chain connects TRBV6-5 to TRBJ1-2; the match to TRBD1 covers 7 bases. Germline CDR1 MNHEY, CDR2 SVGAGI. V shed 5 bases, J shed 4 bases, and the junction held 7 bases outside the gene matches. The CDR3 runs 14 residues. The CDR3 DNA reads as TGTGCCAGCAGTGGAGGGGGCCTTAGCTATGGCTACACCTTC. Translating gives CASSGGGLSYGYTF.

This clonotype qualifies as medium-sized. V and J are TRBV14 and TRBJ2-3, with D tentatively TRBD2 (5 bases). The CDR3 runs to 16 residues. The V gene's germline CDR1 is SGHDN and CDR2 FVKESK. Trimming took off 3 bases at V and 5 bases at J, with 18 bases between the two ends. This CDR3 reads CASSQNDLGAGDTQYF. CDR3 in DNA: TGTGCCAGCAGCCAGAATGACCTGGGAGCCGGAGATACGCAGTATTTT.

CDR3 residues: CASSLKGLYNEQFF. CDR3 bases: TGTGCCAGCAGCTTGAAAGGGCTCTACAATGAGCAGTTCTTC. The rearrangement uses TRBV5-4 and TRBJ2-1; D unclear. CDR3 size: 14 residues. The V gene's germline CDR1 is SGHNT and CDR2 YYREEE (reference sequence). Trimming left V 1 base short and J 3 bases short, with 8 bases between. The full variable domain, completed using reference TRBV5-4 and TRBJ2-1, is ETGVTQSPTHLIKTRGQQVTLRCSSQSGHNTVSWYQQALGQGPQFIFQYYREEENGRGNFPPRFSGLQFPNYSSELNVNALELDDSALYLCASSLKGLYNEQFFGPGTRLTVL.

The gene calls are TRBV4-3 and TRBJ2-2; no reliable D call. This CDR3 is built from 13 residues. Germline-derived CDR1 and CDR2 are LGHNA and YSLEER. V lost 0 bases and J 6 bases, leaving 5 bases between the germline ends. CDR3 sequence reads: CASSQDWAGELFF. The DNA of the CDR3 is TGCGCCAGCAGCCAAGACTGGGCCGGGGAGCTGTTTTTT.

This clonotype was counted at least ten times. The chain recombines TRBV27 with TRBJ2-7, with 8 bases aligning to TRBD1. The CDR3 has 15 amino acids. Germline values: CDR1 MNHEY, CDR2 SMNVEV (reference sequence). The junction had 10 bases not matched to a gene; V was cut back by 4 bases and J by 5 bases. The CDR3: CASSWGRTGRDEQYF. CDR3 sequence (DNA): TGTGCCAGCAGTTGGGGGAGGACAGGGAGAGACGAGCAGTACTTC.

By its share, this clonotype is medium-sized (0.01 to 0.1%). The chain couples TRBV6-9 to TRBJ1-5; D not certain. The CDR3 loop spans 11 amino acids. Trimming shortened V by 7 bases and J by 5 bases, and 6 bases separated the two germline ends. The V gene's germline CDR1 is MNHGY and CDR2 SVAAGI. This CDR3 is CASTADQPQHF. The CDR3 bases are TGTGCCAGCACCGCGGATCAGCCCCAGCATTTT.

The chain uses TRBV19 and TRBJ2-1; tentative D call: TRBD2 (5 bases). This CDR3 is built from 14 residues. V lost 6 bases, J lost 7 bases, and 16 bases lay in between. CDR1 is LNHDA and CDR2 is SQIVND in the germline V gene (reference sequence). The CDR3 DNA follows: TGTGCCAGTAGCCAGATCGGGGAGCTAAATGAGCAGTTCTTC. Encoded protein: CASSQIGELNEQFF.

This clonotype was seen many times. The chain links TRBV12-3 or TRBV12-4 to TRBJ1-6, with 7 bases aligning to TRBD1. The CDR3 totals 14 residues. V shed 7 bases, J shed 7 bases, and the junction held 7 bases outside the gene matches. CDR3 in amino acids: CASTRQGTNSPLHF. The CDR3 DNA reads TGTGCCAGCACTAGACAGGGAACGAATTCACCCCTCCACTTT.

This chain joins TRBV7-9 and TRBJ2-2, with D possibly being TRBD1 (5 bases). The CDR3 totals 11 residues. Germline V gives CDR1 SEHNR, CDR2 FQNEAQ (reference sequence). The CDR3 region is CVSSPGLELFF. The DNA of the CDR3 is TGTGTTAGCAGCCCAGGGTTGGAGCTGTTTTTT.

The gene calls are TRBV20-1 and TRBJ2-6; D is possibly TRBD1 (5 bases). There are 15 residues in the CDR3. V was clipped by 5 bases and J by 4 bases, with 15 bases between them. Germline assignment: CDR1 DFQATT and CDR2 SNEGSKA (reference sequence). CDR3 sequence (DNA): TGCAGTGCTCCCTTCGTGGGGCTCGGGGCCAACGTCCTGACTTTC. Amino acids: CSAPFVGLGANVLTF.

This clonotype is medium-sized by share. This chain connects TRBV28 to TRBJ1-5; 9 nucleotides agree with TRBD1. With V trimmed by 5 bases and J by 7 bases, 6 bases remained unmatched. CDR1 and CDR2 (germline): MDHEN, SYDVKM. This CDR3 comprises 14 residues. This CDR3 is CASSGGQGKQPQHF. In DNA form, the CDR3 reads TGTGCCAGCAGTGGCGGACAGGGGAAGCAGCCCCAGCATTTT.

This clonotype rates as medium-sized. Here the CDR3 DNA reads TGTGCCAGCAGTACCGGTCGGAGGGCGCAACTTAATGAAAAACTGTTTTTT. Its protein is CASSTGRRAQLNEKLFF. This chain connects TRBV12-3 or TRBV12-4 to TRBJ1-4; D remains ambiguous. V lost 5 bases and J lost 4, with 20 bases in between. This CDR3 has 17 amino acids.

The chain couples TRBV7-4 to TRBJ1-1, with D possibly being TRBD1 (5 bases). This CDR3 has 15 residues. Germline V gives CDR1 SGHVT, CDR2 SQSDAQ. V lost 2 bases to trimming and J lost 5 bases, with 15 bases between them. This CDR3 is CASSLSGGSGTEAFF. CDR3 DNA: TGTGCCAGCAGCTTATCTGGTGGCTCAGGGACTGAAGCTTTCTTT.

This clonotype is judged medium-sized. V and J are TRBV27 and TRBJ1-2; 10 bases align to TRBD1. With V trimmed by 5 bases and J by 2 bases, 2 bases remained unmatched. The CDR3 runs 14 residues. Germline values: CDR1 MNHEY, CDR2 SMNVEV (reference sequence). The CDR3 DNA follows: TGTGCCAGCAGTGGGGGACAGGGGAACTATGGCTACACCTTC. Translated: CASSGGQGNYGYTF.

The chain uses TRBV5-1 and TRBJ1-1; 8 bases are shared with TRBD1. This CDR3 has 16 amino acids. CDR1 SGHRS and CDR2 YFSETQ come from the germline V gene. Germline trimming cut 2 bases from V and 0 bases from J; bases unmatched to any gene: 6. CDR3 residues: CASSFSGQGMNTEAFF. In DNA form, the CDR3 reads TGCGCCAGCAGCTTCTCCGGACAGGGAATGAACACTGAAGCTTTCTTT.

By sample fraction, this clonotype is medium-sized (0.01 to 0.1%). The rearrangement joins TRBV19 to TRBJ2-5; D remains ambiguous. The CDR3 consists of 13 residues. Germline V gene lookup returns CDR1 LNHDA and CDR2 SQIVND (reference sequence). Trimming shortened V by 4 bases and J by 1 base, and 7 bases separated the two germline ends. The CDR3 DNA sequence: TGTGCCAGTAGTACTGCTGCCCAAGAGACCCAGTACTTC. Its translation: CASSTAAQETQYF. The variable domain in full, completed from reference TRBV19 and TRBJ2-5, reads DGGITQSPKYLFRKEGQNVTLSCEQNLNHDAMYWYRQDPGQGLRLIYYSQIVNDFQKGDIAEGYSVSREKKESFPLTVTSAQKNPTAFYLCASSTAAQETQYFGPGTRLLVL.

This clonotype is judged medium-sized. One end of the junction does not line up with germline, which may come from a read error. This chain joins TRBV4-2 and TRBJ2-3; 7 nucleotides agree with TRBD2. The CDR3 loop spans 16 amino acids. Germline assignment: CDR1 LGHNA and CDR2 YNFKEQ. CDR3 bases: TGCGCCAGCAGCCAAGATCTTACTAGCGGCACAGATACGCAGTATTTT. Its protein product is CASSQDLTSGTDTQYF.